The clone carrying this TCR beta chain was observed a handful of times. The data stem from a study of blood T cell repertoires in COVID-19. Whole-study context: Material from acute and convalescent COVID-19 was sourced from the United States, Italy and Spain. T cells, B-cell-depleted T cells, or PBMCs supplied cDNA or gDNA.

In the authors' workflow: Nucleated cell number was recorded as an estimate derived from reference gene primer amplification. This table comes from immunoSEQ multiplex PCR, and its TCRdb copy is limited to in-frame clones, with some not included. V and J calls and clone size are as listed in that table; D and trimming were resolved from the DNA. This sample carries hundreds of thousands of clones, 75% to 85% of them seen once, and the ten largest clones take around 1.3%. Between the trimmed V and J ends, which lost 5 bases and 1 base, there was a span of 14 bases. The germline V gene has CDR1 LNHDA and CDR2 SQIVND (reference sequence). This CDR3 region has 15 residues. The Seattle patients, enrolled during active infection, were followed longitudinally.

The TCR was taken from a woman aged 30 to 39 with COVID-19, enrolled during active disease. The V call is TRBV19, the J call TRBJ2-5; D is undetermined. The sequencing sample was made of peripheral blood. CDR3 in DNA: TGTGCCAGTAGTGGTTCAGCGCTCCCCCAAGAGACCCAGTACTTC. It yields the protein CASSGSALPQETQYF.